A single T cell receptor beta chain is shown here with its context. The table came from immunoSEQ multiplex PCR; TCRdb's copy has only in-frame clones and leaves some out. Of 100,000 to 150,000 clones in the sample, about nine tenths are singletons; the top ten hold roughly 2.1%. These data come from a study of control samples from healthy donors and cancer patients. The CDR3 has 13 residues. Trimming cost V 8 bases and J 9 bases, with 14 bases left between them. Germline V gives CDR1 MNHEY, CDR2 SVGAGI. The chain uses TRBV6-5 and TRBJ1-6; weak D call: TRBD1 (5 bases). Input material: blood. This clonotype originated in a woman aged 45-59 years in good health. Here the CDR3 DNA reads TGTGCCAGCGCCCCCGGGGGAGGTTCACCCCTCCACTTT. It codes for CASAPGGGSPLHF.